The 27 T cell receptor beta chains presented below share a single source sample, sequenced in a study of human T cells and chemical hapten exposure. Time point given: pre-sensitization, week 0. The treatment is: therapeutic diphenylcyclopropenone sensitization with weekly scalp DPC. Via MiXCR, TCRdb re-called the RACE reads, giving one row per CDR3 protein. The data contain about 64,000 distinct CDR3 sequences, around 11% of them singletons. Sequenced here: whole blood, sampled in connection with sensitization to the hapten diphenylcyclopropenone (DPC). The source of these receptors is a woman aged 40 to 55 with alopecia areata. Some clones in this sample may be carry-over from other donors' samples.

The table lists this clonotype with many counts. J is TRBJ2-7 and V is TRBV6-1; 10 bases are a match to TRBD2. The J segment lost 4 bases and the V segment lost 3 bases, leaving 6 bases of the junction unmatched. CDR3 size: 15 residues. The germline CDR1 and CDR2 sequences are MNHNS and SASEGT. This CDR3 is CASSERPGLAYEQYF. The CDR3 DNA reads as TGTGCCAGCAGTGAGCGACCGGGACTAGCGTACGAGCAGTACTTC.

The chain links TRBV12-3 or TRBV12-4 to TRBJ1-3, with unresolved D. Deletions cut 6 bases from V and 0 bases from J, with 9 bases between. CDR3 length equals 14 residues. The CDR3: CASSRGSSGNTIYF. CDR3 sequence (DNA): TGTGCCAGCAGCCGCGGGAGCTCTGGAAACACCATATATTTT.

The rearrangement links TRBV5-4 to TRBJ1-3; possible D gene TRBD1, 5 bases. Germline CDR1 and CDR2: SGHNT and YYREEE (reference sequence). This CDR3 contains 15 residues. V lost 0 bases and J lost 3, with 10 bases in between. DNA of the CDR3: TGTGCCAGCAGCTTGGCCGGGGGAGGTGGAAACACCATATATTTT. Its protein product is CASSLAGGGGNTIYF.

In its sample, this clonotype was seen many times. The genes are TRBV30 and TRBJ2-7; D could derive from TRBD1 or TRBD2 (5 bases each). Germline V CDR1 and CDR2: GTSNPN, SVGIG (reference sequence). Trimming stripped 1 base from V and 0 bases from J, with 19 bases between. The CDR3 length is 17 residues. The CDR3 loop is CAWSALSGPFRSYEQYF. CDR3 in DNA: TGTGCCTGGAGTGCCTTGTCGGGACCGTTCCGCTCCTACGAGCAGTACTTC. Full variable domain (outside the CDR3, taken from reference TRBV30 and TRBJ2-7): SQTIHQWPATLVQPVGSPLSLECTVEGTSNPNLYWYRQAAGRGLQLLFYSVGIGQISSEVPQNLSASRPQDRQFILSSKKLLLSDSGFYLCAWSALSGPFRSYEQYFGPGTRLTVT.

The J gene is TRBJ2-1, the V gene TRBV18, with D perhaps TRBD2 (5 bases). The germline gives CDR1 KGHSH, CDR2 LQKENI. The V gene lost 3 bases and the J gene lost 7 bases, with 19 bases spanning the gap. CDR3 length equals 16 residues. CDR3 sequence: CASSPSGINSRNEQFF. Here the CDR3 DNA reads TGTGCCAGCTCACCTTCCGGGATCAACTCTCGGAATGAGCAGTTCTTC.

This clonotype occurred a few times. This rearrangement joins TRBV29-1 to TRBJ1-1, with 7 bases lining up with TRBD1. This CDR3 region has 13 residues. CDR1 and CDR2 (germline): SQVTM, ANQGSEA. V gave up 6 bases and J gave up 0 bases; unmatched junction bases: 4. CDR3 residues: CSVNRGMNTEAFF. The CDR3 coding sequence is TGCAGCGTCAACAGGGGCATGAACACTGAAGCTTTCTTT. Complete variable domain (other parts from reference TRBV29-1 and TRBJ1-1): SAVISQKPSRDICQRGTSLTIQCQVDSQVTMMFWYRQQPGQSLTLIATANQGSEATYESGFVIDKFPISRPNLTFSTLTVSNMSPEDSSIYLCSVNRGMNTEAFFGQGTRLTVV.

In this sample, this clonotype turned up many times. This sequence joins TRBV7-2 and TRBJ1-1; D unresolved. CDR1 is SGHTA and CDR2 is FQGNSA in the germline V gene. This CDR3 has 15 residues. V was cut by 5 bases and J by 4 bases, with 17 bases left in between. CDR3: CASSQMRWVGTEAFF. CDR3 nucleotides: TGTGCCAGCAGCCAGATGCGTTGGGTGGGCACTGAAGCTTTCTTT.

The chain couples TRBV20-1 to TRBJ2-3; D is unresolved. The CDR3 runs 13 residues. Germline CDR1 DFQATT, CDR2 SNEGSKA (reference sequence). V dropped 2 bases and J dropped 1 base, with 7 bases sitting between them. The CDR3 protein is CSARYGGTDTQYF. The DNA of the CDR3 is TGCAGTGCTAGATATGGGGGCACAGATACGCAGTATTTT.

The sample holds a few counts of this clonotype. The chain joins TRBV6-2 or TRBV6-3 to TRBJ1-1, with D uncertain. V lost 4 bases, J lost 1 base, and 10 bases lay in between. Germline CDR1 MNHEY, CDR2 SVGEGT. The CDR3 length is 14 residues. The CDR3 is CASSFTVPNTEAFF. The CDR3 DNA reads TGTGCCAGCAGTTTTACAGTCCCGAACACTGAAGCTTTCTTT.

This clonotype was counted at least ten times. CDR3 residues: CASRQGNTGELFF. The CDR3 nucleotides are TGTGCCAGCAGGCAAGGGAACACCGGGGAGCTGTTTTTT. The chain is built from TRBV6-2 or TRBV6-3 and TRBJ2-2; no clear D gene. There are 13 residues in the CDR3. Germline CDR1 is MNHEY and CDR2 is SVGEGT. Trimming cost V 6 bases and J 1 base, with 6 bases left between them.

This clonotype was found many times. The chain couples TRBV7-2 to TRBJ2-7, with D perhaps TRBD1 (5 bases). The CDR3 is 15 amino acids. Germline CDR1 SGHTA, CDR2 FQGNSA. V lost 1 base to trimming and J lost 7 bases, with 17 bases between them. The CDR3: CASSLGGFKGVEQYF. The CDR3 nucleotides are TGTGCCAGCAGCTTAGGAGGCTTTAAAGGGGTGGAGCAGTACTTC.

In this sample, this clonotype turned up many times. This sequence joins TRBV6-5 and TRBJ1-2; TRBD1 might be the D (5 bases). Germline CDR1 is MNHEY and CDR2 is SVGAGI. The V end was cut by 5 bases, the J end by 8 bases, with 24 bases between. The CDR3 consists of 16 residues. The CDR3 protein is CASSPGPGAGGIGYTF. CDR3 coding DNA: TGTGCCAGCAGTCCTGGACCGGGAGCGGGGGGAATCGGCTACACCTTC.

With regard to this clonotype: With a much larger clone just one base away, this may be a read error. The chain couples TRBV6-1 to TRBJ2-3; TRBD2 matches 11 bases. V shed 5 bases and J 3 bases; nucleotides not matched to a gene: 7. Germline V gives CDR1 MNHNS, CDR2 SASEGT. This CDR3 has 16 residues. The CDR3 sequence is CASSWSSGGPTDTQYF. The CDR3 DNA reads as TGTGCCAGCAGTTGGTCTAGCGGGGGGCCTACAGATACGCAGTATTTT.

This clonotype has at least ten counts. The V call is TRBV12-3 or TRBV12-4, the J call TRBJ2-2; TRBD1 is a possible D gene (6 bases). V lost 6 bases and J 7 bases, leaving 15 bases between the germline ends. CDR3 length equals 14 residues. The CDR3, as DNA: TGTGCCAGCAGCCCGACAGGCCTTAACGGGGAGCTGTTTTTT. Its translation: CASSPTGLNGELFF.

This chain joins TRBV27 and TRBJ2-1, with 11 bases that match TRBD2. Germline V gives CDR1 MNHEY, CDR2 SMNVEV (reference sequence). The CDR3 sequence is 17 residues long. With V trimmed by 5 bases and J by 3 bases, 9 bases remained unmatched. The CDR3 bases are TGTGCCAGCAGTCCACAACCGGGACTAGCGGTCTACAATGAGCAGTTCTTC. This translates into CASSPQPGLAVYNEQFF.

The chain employs TRBV28 and TRBJ2-4, with a tentative D call TRBD1 (6 bases). CDR1 and CDR2 (germline): MDHEN, SYDVKM. Trimming took off 5 bases at V and 10 bases at J, with 12 bases between the two ends. This CDR3 contains 12 residues. CDR3 DNA sequence: TGTGCCAGCAGTCCACTAGGGGGTATTCAGTACTTC. Encoded protein: CASSPLGGIQYF.

This clonotype was recorded at least ten times. The rearrangement joins TRBV5-1 to TRBJ2-5; D is unclear. The CDR3 sequence is 15 residues long. Trimming took 4 bases from V and 1 from J, leaving 14 bases between them. The germline gives CDR1 SGHRS, CDR2 YFSETQ. CDR3 DNA sequence: TGCGCCAGCAGCACCTCCTCAGGCCCCCAAGAGACCCAGTACTTC. Protein: CASSTSSGPQETQYF. The complete variable domain, with remaining parts taken from reference TRBV5-1 and TRBJ2-5, reads KAGVTQTPRYLIKTRGQQVTLSCSPISGHRSVSWYQQTPGQGLQFLFEYFSETQRNKGNFPGRFSGRQFSNSRSEMNVSTLELGDSALYLCASSTSSGPQETQYFGPGTRLLVL.

The V gene is TRBV28, the J gene TRBJ2-1; 8 positions match TRBD2. In germline, CDR1 is MDHEN, CDR2 SYDVKM. V lost 2 bases, J lost 7 bases, and 10 bases stayed unmatched. The CDR3 has 16 residues. The CDR3 region is CASSLGAGDPWNEQFF. As DNA, the CDR3 is TGTGCCAGCAGTTTAGGAGCGGGAGACCCATGGAATGAGCAGTTCTTC.

The V call is TRBV29-1, the J call TRBJ2-1; TRBD1 matches at 7 bases. There are 15 residues in the CDR3. Germline trimming cut 4 bases from V and 0 bases from J; bases unmatched to any gene: 6. Germline-derived CDR1 and CDR2 are SQVTM and ANQGSEA. DNA for the CDR3: TGCAGCGTTGCATCGACAGGGAGCTCCTACAATGAGCAGTTCTTC. Translated, it gives CSVASTGSSYNEQFF.

This clonotype was seen a handful of times. The genes are TRBV11-2 and TRBJ2-2; TRBD2 is a possible D gene (6 bases). The V gene lost 7 bases and the J gene lost 4 bases, with 22 bases spanning the gap. The CDR3 has 17 residues. The germline gives CDR1 SGHAT, CDR2 FQNNGV. CDR3 in DNA: TGTGCCAGCACTCTTCCTTGGGGGGACGGTGGCACCGGGGAGCTGTTTTTT. This sequence encodes CASTLPWGDGGTGELFF.

This clonotype was observed a few times. The rearrangement joins TRBV5-5 to TRBJ2-1; 11 positions agree with TRBD2. The CDR3 runs 14 residues. Germline assignment: CDR1 SGHKS and CDR2 YYEKEE (reference sequence). V gave up 1 base and J gave up 9 bases; unmatched junction bases: 3. Here the CDR3 reads CASSLTSGGAEQFF. Written as DNA, the CDR3 is TGTGCCAGCAGCTTGACTAGCGGGGGCGCTGAGCAGTTCTTC.

This clonotype was counted a few times. The rearrangement joins TRBV3-1 to TRBJ2-7, with D tentatively TRBD1 (5 bases). This CDR3 is built from 14 residues. Trimming removed 1 base from V and 5 bases from J, with 12 bases in between. Germline V gene lookup returns CDR1 LGHDT and CDR2 YNNKEL (reference sequence). This chain's CDR3 is CASSQGPTDNEQYF. The CDR3 DNA sequence: TGTGCCAGCAGCCAAGGCCCGACAGACAACGAGCAGTACTTC.

J is TRBJ2-3 and V is TRBV12-3 or TRBV12-4; the D is unclear. Trimming pared 3 bases from V and 3 bases from J, leaving 10 bases between. The CDR3 is made up of 14 amino acids. CDR3 in DNA: TGTGCCAGCAGTTTTTGGGCCCTGACAGATACGCAGTATTTT. This codes for CASSFWALTDTQYF.

This clonotype was detected ten times or more. The J gene is TRBJ2-1, the V gene TRBV12-3 or TRBV12-4; no firm D call. The CDR3 is 14 residues long. Trimming pared 0 bases from V and 6 bases from J, leaving 9 bases between. The CDR3 DNA follows: TGTGCCAGCAGTTTAGCGCTTGCTACCAATGAGCAGTTCTTC. It specifies CASSLALATNEQFF.

The chain carries TRBV7-2 and TRBJ1-1; D is ambiguous. The length of the CDR3 is 16 residues. V was pared by 0 bases and J by 0 bases, with 11 bases between. The germline V gene encodes CDR1 SGHTA and CDR2 FQGNSA. CDR3 region: CASSLARGSLNTEAFF. The CDR3 DNA is TGTGCCAGCAGCTTAGCGCGGGGATCTTTGAACACTGAAGCTTTCTTT.

CDR3 in amino acids: CASSLVGFSSYNEQFF. CDR3 nucleotide sequence: TGTGCCAGCAGCTTAGTAGGTTTCAGCTCCTACAATGAGCAGTTCTTC. The chain links TRBV7-2 to TRBJ2-1; unclear D gene. Germline assignment: CDR1 SGHTA and CDR2 FQGNSA. The CDR3 is 16 amino acids. V gave up 1 base and J gave up 0 bases, with 10 bases separating them.

The rearrangement uses TRBV10-2 and TRBJ2-2, with TRBD1 matching over 7 bases. CDR1 WSHSY and CDR2 SAAADI come from the germline V gene. CDR3 length: 14 residues. Trimming took 0 bases from V and 10 from J; bases not matched to a gene: 5. CDR3 amino acids: CASSESGGPKELFF. DNA for the CDR3: TGCGCCAGCAGTGAGTCAGGGGGCCCAAAGGAGCTGTTTTTT.